This T cell receptor (beta chain) was recorded in a study of OX40 agonist ivuxolimab in advanced cancers. The assay was immunoSEQ multiplex PCR, and TCRdb's table has in-frame clones only and misses some. The table includes tens of thousands of clones, 70% to 90% detected once. Looked up from germline, CDR1 is MDHEN and CDR2 is SYDVKM. With 5 bases removed from V and 6 bases from J, the gap between germline ends came to 17 bases. The CDR3 is 15 residues long. The chain joins TRBV28 to TRBJ1-5; no reliable D call. This TCR derives from an adult with an advanced solid tumor such as melanoma, head and neck, liver or kidney cancer. The sample in question was CD4+ or CD8+ T cells sorted from blood, obtained in a trial of the OX40 agonist ivuxolimab. CDR3 in DNA: TGTGCCAGCAGTCGCCGAACAGTGGTTGGTCAGCCCCAGCATTTT. It translates to CASSRRTVVGQPQHF.